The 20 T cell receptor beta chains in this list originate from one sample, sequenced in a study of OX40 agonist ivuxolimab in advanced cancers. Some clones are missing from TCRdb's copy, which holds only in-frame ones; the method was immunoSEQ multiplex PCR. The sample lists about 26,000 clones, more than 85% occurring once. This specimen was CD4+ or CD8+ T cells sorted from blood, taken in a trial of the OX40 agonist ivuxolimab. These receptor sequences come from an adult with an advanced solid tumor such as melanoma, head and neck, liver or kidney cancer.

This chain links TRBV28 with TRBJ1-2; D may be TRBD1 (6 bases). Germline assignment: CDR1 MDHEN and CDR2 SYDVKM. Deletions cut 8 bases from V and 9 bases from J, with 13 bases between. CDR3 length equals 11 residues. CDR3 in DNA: TGTGCCAGCTCGTACAGGGACCGCTACACCTTC. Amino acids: CASSYRDRYTF.

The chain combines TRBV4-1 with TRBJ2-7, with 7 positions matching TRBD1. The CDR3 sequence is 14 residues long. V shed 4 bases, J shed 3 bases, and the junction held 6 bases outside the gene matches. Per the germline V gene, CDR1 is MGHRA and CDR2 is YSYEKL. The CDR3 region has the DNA TGCGCCAGCAGCCTCGGACAGGCCCACTACGAGCAGTACTTC. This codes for CASSLGQAHYEQYF.

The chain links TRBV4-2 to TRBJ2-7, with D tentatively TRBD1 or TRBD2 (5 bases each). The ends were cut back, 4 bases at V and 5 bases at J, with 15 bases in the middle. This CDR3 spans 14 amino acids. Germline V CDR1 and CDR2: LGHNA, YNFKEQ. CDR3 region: CASSLRARDHEQYF. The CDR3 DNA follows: TGTGCCAGCAGCCTCCGGGCCCGGGACCACGAGCAGTACTTC.

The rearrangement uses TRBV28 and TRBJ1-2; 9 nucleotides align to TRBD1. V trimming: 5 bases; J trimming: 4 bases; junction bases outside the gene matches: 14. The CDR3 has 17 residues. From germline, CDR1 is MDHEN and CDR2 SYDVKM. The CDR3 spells CASSPVPGQGWPYGYTF. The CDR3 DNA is TGTGCCAGCAGTCCCGTACCGGGACAGGGATGGCCCTATGGCTACACCTTC.

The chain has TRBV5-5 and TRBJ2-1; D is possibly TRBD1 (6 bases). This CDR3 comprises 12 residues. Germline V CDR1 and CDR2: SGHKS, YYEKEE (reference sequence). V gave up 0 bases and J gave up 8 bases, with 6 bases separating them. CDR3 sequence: CASSLGGHEQFF. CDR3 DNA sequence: TGTGCCAGCAGCTTGGGGGGGCATGAGCAGTTCTTC.

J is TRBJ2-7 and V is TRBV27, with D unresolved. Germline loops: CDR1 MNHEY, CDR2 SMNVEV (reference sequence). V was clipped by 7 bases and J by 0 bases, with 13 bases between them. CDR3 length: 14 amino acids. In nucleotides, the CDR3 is TGTGCCAGCAAGTCTGCCAGAAGCTCCTACGAGCAGTACTTC. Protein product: CASKSARSSYEQYF.

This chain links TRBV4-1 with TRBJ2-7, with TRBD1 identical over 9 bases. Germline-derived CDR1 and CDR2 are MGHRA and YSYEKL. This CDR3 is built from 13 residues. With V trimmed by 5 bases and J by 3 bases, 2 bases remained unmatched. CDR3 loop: CASSSGQGYEQYF. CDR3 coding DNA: TGCGCCAGCAGCTCGGGACAGGGCTACGAGCAGTACTTC.

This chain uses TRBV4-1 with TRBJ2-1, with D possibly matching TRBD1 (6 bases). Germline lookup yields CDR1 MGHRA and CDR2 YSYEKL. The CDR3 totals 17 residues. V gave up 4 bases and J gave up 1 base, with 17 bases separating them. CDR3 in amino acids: CASSPPSDRWSYNEQFF. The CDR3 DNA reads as TGCGCCAGCAGCCCCCCTTCAGACAGGTGGTCCTACAATGAGCAGTTCTTC.

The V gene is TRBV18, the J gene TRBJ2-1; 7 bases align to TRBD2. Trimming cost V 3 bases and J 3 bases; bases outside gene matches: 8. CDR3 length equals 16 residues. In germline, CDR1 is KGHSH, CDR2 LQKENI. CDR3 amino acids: CASSPAGTTLYNEQFF. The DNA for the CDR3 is TGTGCCAGCTCACCGGCCGGGACTACCCTCTACAATGAGCAGTTCTTC.

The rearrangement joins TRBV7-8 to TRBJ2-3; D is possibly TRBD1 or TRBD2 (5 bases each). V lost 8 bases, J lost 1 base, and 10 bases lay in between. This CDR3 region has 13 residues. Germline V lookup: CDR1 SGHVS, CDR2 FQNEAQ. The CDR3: CASWGFRTDTQYF. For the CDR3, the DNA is TGTGCCAGCTGGGGGTTCCGCACAGATACGCAGTATTTT.

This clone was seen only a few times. The CDR3 nucleotides are TGTGCCAGCAGCAACAGGGTGGGCACCGGGGAGCTGTTTTTT. This gives the protein CASSNRVGTGELFF. This sequence joins TRBV5-8 and TRBJ2-2; TRBD1 might be the D (6 bases). This CDR3 comprises 14 residues. Trimming pared 4 bases from V and 4 bases from J, leaving 11 bases between. Germline V gene lookup returns CDR1 SGHTS and CDR2 YDEGEE. The whole variable domain, remainder taken from reference TRBV5-8 and TRBJ2-2, is EAGVTQSPTHLIKTRGQQATLRCSPISGHTSVYWYQQALGLGLQFLLWYDEGEERNRGNFPPRFSGRQFPNYSSELNVNALELEDSALYLCASSNRVGTGELFFGEGSRLTVL.

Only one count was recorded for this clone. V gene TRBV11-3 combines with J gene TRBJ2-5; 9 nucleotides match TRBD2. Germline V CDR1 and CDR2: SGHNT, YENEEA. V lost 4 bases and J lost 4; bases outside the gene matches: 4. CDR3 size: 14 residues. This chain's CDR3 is CASSSRRGGETQYF. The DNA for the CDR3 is TGTGCCAGCAGCTCGAGGCGGGGGGGAGAGACCCAGTACTTC.

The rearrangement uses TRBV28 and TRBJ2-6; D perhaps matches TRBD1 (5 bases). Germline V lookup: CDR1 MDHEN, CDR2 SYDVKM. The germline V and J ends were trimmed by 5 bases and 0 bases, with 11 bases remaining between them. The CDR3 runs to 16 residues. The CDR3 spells CASSRQYSSGANVLTF. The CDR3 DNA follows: TGTGCCAGCAGTCGACAGTATAGCTCTGGGGCCAACGTCCTGACTTTC.

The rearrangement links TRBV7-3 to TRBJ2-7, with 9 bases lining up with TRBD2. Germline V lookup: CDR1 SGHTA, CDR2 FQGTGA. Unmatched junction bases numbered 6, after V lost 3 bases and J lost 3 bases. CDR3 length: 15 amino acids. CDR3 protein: CASSFGGGAGYEQYF. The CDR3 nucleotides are TGTGCCAGCAGCTTTGGCGGGGGGGCCGGCTACGAGCAGTACTTC. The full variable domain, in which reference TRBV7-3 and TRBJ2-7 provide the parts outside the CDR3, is GAGVSQTPSNKVTEKGKYVELRCDPISGHTALYWYRQSLGQGPEFLIYFQGTGAADDSGLPNDRFFAVRPEGSVSTLKIQRTERGDSAVYLCASSFGGGAGYEQYFGPGTRLTVT.

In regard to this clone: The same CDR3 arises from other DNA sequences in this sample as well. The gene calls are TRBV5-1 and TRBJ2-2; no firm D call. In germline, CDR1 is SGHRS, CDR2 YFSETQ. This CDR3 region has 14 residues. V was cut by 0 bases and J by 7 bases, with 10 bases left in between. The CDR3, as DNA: TGCGCCAGCAGCTTGGCCGGTAGTTTCGGGGAGCTGTTTTTT. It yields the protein CASSLAGSFGELFF.

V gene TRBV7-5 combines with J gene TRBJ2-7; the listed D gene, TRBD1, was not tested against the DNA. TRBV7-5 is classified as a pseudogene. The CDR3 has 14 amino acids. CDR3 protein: CVRSKRQEGYEQYF. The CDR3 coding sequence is TGTGTCAGAAGCAAAAGACAGGAAGGCTACGAGCAGTACTTC.

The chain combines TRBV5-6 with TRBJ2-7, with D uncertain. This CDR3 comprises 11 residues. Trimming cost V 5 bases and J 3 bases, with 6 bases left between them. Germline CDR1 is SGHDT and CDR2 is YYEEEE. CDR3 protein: CASSRGYEQYF. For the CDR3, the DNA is TGTGCCAGCAGTAGAGGCTACGAGCAGTACTTC. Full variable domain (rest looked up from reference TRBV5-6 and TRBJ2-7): DAGVTQSPTHLIKTRGQQVTLRCSPKSGHDTVSWYQQALGQGPQFIFQYYEEEERQRGNFPDRFSGHQFPNYSSELNVNALLLGDSALYLCASSRGYEQYFGPGTRLTVT.

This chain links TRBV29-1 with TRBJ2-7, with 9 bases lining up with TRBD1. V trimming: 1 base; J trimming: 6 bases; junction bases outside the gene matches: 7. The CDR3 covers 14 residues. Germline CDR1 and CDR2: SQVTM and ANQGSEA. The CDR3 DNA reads TGCAGCGTTGAAGGGATGACAGGGGGTTTCGAGCAGTACTTC. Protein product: CSVEGMTGGFEQYF.

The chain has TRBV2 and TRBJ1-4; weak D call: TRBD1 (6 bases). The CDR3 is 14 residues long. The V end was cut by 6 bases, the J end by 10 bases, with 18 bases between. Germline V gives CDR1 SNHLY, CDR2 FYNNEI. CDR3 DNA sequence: TGTGCCAGCAGAGAAACCCCAGGGGACGGAAAACTGTTTTTT. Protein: CASRETPGDGKLFF.

CDR3 DNA sequence: TGTGCCAGCAGCCCGCGGGGACAGGGAGGCGGCTACACCTTC. It translates to CASSPRGQGGGYTF. V is TRBV21-1 and J is TRBJ1-2; the table's D call TRBD1 went unverified against the DNA. TRBV21-1 is annotated as a pseudogene. CDR3 length equals 14 residues.